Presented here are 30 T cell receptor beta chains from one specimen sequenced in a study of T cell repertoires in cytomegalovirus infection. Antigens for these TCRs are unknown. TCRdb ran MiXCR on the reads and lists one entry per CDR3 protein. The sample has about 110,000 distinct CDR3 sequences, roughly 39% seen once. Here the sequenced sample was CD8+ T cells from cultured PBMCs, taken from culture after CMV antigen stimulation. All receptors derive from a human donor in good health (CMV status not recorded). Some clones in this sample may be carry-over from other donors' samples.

For the CDR3, the DNA is TGTGCCAGCAGCCCCTGGGACAGCGGGGGGGAGCAGTTCTTC. Translated, it gives CASSPWDSGGEQFF. The chain couples TRBV7-2 to TRBJ2-1, with 9 bases lining up with TRBD2. The CDR3 totals 14 residues. CDR1 is SGHTA, CDR2 FQGNSA, per germline. Germline trimming cut 5 bases from V and 10 bases from J; bases unmatched to any gene: 9.

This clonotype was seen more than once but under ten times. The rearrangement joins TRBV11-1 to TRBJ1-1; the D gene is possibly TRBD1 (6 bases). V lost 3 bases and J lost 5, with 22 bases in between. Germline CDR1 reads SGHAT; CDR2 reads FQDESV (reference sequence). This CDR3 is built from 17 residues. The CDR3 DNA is TGTGCCAGCAGCTTTCAAGGGGGGATCAGGCCGAGGACTGAAGCTTTCTTT. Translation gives CASSFQGGIRPRTEAFF. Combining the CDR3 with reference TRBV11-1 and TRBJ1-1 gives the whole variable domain EAEVAQSPRYKITEKSQAVAFWCDPISGHATLYWYRQILGQGPELLVQFQDESVVDDSQLPKDRFSAERLKGVDSTLKIQPAELGDSAMYLCASSFQGGIRPRTEAFFGQGTRLTVV.

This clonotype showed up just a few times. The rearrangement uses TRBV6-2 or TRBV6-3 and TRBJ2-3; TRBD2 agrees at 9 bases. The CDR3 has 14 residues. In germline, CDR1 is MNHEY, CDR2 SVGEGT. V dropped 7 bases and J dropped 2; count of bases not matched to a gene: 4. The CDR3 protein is CASTLAGDTDTQYF. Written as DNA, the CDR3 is TGTGCCAGCACCTTAGCGGGGGACACAGATACGCAGTATTTT.

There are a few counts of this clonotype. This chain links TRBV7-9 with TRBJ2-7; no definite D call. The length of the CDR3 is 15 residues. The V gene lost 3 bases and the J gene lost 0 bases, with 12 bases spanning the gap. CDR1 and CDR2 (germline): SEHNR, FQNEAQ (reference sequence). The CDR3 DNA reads TGTGCCAGCAGCTTTTACAGTATTGCCTCCTACGAGCAGTACTTC. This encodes CASSFYSIASYEQYF.

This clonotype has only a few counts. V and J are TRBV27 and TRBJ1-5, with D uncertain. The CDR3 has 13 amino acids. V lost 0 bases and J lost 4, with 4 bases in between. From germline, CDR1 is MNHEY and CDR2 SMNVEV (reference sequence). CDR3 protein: CASSLSRNQPQHF. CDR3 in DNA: TGTGCCAGCAGTTTATCCAGGAATCAGCCCCAGCATTTT.

The CDR3 is CASSLIAGDPTQYF. CDR3 DNA sequence: TGTGCCAGCAGCTTAATAGCGGGGGACCCGACCCAGTACTTC. This chain connects TRBV5-4 to TRBJ2-5; 9 positions match TRBD2. Trimming at V came to 2 bases and at J to 7 bases, leaving 6 bases not matched to a gene. The CDR3 runs to 14 residues. CDR1 SGHNT and CDR2 YYREEE come from the germline V gene (reference sequence).

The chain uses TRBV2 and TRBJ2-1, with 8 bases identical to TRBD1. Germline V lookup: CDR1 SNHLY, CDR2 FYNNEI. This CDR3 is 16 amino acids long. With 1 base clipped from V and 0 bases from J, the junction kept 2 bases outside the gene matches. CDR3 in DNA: TGTGCCAGCAGTGAAGTCGACAGGGGCTCCTACAATGAGCAGTTCTTC. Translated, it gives CASSEVDRGSYNEQFF.

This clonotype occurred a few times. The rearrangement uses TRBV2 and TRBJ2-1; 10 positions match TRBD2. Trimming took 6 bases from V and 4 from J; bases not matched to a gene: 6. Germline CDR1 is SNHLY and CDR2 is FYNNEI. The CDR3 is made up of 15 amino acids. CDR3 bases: TGTGCCAGCAGGCTGGCTAGCGGGGGTTACAATGAGCAGTTCTTC. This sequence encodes CASRLASGGYNEQFF.

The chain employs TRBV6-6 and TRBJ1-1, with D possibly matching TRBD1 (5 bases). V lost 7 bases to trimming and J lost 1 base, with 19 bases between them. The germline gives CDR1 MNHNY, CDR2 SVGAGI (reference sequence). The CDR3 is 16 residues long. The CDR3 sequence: CASTEGRGGRNTEAFF. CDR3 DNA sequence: TGTGCCAGCACCGAGGGGCGTGGAGGAAGGAACACTGAAGCTTTCTTT.

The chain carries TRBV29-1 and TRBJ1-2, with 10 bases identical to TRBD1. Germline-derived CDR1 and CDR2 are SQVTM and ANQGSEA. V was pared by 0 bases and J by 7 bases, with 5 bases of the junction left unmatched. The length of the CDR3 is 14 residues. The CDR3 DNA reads TGCAGCGTTGAAGAGAGACAGGGGGCGCGTGGCTACACCTTC. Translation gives CSVEERQGARGYTF.

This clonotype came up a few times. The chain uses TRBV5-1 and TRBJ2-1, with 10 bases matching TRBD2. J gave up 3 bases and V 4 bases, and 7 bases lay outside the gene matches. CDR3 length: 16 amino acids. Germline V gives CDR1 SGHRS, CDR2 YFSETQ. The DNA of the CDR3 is TGCGCCAGCAGCCCGTCCGGGACTAGCGACTACAATGAGCAGTTCTTC. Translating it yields CASSPSGTSDYNEQFF.

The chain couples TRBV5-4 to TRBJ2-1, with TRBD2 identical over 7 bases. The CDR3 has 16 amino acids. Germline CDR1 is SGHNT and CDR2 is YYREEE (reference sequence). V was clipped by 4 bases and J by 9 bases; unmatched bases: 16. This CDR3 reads CASSPLAVGKVSEQFF. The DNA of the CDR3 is TGTGCCAGCAGCCCGCTAGCGGTTGGGAAGGTTAGTGAGCAGTTCTTC.

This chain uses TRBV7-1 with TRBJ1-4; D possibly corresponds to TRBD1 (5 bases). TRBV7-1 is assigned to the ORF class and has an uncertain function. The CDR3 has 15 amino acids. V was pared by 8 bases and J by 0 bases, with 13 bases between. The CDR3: CASSVGGTTNEKLFF. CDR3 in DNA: TGTGCCAGCTCGGTGGGGGGGACAACTAATGAAAAACTGTTTTTT.

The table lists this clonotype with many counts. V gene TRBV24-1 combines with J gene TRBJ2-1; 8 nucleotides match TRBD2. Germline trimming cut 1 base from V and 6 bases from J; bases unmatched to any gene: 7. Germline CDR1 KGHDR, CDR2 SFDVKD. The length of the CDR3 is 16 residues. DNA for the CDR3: TGTGCCACCAGTGATTTAGGTAGCGGGGTTGTCAATGAGCAGTTCTTC. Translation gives CATSDLGSGVVNEQFF.

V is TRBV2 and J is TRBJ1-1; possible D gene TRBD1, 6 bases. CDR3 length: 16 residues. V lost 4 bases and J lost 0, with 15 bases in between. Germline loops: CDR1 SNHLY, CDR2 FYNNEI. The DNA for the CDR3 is TGTGCCAGCAGTGCAGCGGGACACGGGTTGAACACTGAAGCTTTCTTT. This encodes CASSAAGHGLNTEAFF. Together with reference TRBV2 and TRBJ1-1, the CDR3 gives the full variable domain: EPEVTQTPSHQVTQMGQEVILRCVPISNHLYFYWYRQILGQKVEFLVSFYNNEISEKSEIFDDQFSVERPDGSNFTLKIRSTKLEDSAMYFCASSAAGHGLNTEAFFGQGTRLTVV.

CDR3 amino acids: CASSLLYSNQPQHF. DNA for the CDR3: TGTGCCAGCAGTCTCCTGTACAGCAATCAGCCCCAGCATTTT. The rearrangement uses TRBV6-6 and TRBJ1-5; D gene ambiguous. V lost 5 bases and J lost 1, with 9 bases in between. CDR3 length: 14 amino acids. Germline-derived CDR1 and CDR2 are MNHNY and SVGAGI (reference sequence).

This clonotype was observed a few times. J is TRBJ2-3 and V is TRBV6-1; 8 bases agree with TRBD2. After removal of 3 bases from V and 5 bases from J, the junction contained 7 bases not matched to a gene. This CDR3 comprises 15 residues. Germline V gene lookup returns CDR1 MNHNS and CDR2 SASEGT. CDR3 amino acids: CASSEGLRGGDTQYF. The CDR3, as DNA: TGTGCCAGCAGTGAGGGCCTTCGGGGGGGAGATACGCAGTATTTT.

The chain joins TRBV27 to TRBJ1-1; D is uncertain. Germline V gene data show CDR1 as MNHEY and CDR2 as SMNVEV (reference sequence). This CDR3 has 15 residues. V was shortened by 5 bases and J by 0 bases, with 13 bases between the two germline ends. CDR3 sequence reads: CASSAASWMNTEAFF. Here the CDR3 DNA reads TGTGCCAGCAGTGCGGCGTCTTGGATGAACACTGAAGCTTTCTTT.

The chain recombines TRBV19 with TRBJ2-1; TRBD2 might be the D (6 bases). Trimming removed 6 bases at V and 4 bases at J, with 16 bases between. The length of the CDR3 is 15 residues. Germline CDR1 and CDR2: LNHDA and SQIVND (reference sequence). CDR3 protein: CASRSPYGGYNEQFF. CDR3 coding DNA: TGTGCCAGTAGGAGCCCCTACGGGGGATACAATGAGCAGTTCTTC.

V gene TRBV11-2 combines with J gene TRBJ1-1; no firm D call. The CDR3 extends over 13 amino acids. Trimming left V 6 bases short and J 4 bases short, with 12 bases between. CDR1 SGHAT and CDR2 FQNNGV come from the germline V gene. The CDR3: CASSFRRGTEAFF. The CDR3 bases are TGTGCCAGCAGTTTTCGGAGAGGCACTGAAGCTTTCTTT.

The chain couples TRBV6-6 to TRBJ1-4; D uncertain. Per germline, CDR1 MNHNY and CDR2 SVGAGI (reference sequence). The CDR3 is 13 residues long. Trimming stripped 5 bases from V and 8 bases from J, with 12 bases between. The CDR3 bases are TGTGCCAGCAGTCAACACGCGGTAGAAAAACTGTTTTTT. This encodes CASSQHAVEKLFF.

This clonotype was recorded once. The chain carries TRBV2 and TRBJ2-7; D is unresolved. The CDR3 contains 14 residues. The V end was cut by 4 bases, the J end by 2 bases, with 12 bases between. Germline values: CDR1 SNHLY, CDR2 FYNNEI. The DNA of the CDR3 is TGTGCCAGCAGTGGGAAAGGTGATCCCTACGAGCAGTACTTC. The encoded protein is CASSGKGDPYEQYF.

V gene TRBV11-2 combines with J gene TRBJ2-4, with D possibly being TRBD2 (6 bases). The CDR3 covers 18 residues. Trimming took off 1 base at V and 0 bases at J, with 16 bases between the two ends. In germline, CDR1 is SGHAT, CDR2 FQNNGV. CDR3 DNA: TGTGCCAGCAGCTTAGGGGTTTGGCGGGACCAAGCCAAAAACATTCAGTACTTC. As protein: CASSLGVWRDQAKNIQYF.

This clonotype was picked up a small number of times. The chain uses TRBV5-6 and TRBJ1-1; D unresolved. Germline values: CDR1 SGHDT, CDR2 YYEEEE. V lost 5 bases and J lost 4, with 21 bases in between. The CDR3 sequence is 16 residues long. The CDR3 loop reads CASRFRLRKRVTEAFF. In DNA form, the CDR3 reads TGTGCCAGCAGATTCCGCCTTCGGAAAAGGGTCACTGAAGCTTTCTTT.

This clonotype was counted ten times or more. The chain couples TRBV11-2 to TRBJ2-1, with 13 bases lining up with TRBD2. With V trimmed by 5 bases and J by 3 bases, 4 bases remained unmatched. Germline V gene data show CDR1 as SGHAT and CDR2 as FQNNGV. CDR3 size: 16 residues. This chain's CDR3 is CASSQGLAGDYNEQFF. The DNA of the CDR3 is TGTGCCAGCAGCCAAGGACTAGCGGGGGACTACAATGAGCAGTTCTTC.

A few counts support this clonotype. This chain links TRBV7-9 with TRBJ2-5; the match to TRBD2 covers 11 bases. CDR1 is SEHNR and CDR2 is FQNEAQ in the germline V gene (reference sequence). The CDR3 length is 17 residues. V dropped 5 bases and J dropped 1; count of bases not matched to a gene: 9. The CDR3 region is CASSRASSGGFQETQYF. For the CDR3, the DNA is TGTGCCAGCAGCCGTGCCTCTAGCGGGGGGTTCCAAGAGACCCAGTACTTC.

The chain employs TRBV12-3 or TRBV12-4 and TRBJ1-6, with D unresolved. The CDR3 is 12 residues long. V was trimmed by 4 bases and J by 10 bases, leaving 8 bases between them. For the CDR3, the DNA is TGTGCCAGCAGTTACTTCGGGTCACCCCTCCACTTT. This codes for CASSYFGSPLHF.

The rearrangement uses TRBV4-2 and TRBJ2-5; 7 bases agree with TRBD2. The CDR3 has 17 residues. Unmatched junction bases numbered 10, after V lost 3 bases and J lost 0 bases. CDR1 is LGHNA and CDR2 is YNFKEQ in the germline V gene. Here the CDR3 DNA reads TGTGCCAGCAGCCAGTACGGGGGGTCCGAGTACCAAGAGACCCAGTACTTC. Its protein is CASSQYGGSEYQETQYF.

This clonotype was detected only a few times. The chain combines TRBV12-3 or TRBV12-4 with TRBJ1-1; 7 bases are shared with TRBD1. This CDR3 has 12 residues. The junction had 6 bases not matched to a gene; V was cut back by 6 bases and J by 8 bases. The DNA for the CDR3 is TGTGCCAGCAGAAAAGACAGGGTCGAAGCTTTCTTT. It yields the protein CASRKDRVEAFF.

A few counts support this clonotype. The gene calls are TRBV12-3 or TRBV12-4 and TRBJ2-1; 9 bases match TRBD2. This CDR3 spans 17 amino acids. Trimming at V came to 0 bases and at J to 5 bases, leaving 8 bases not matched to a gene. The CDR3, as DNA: TGTGCCAGCAGTTTAGCGGGGGCCGTAGCGGGGGACAATGAGCAGTTCTTC. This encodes CASSLAGAVAGDNEQFF.